The TCR beta chain under discussion was sequenced for a study of CD8 T cells in Susac syndrome. CD8+ and CD4+ T cells from blood underwent TCR beta sequencing. The study used treatment-naive patients who had stable or active relapsing-remitting disease as multiple sclerosis controls. TEMRA cells underwent FACS enrichment and CD8+ and CD4+ T cells underwent negative isolation. Reverse transcription of about 0.45 to 1 ug RNA was performed with random hexamers. Multiplex PCR with immunoSEQ amplified the TCR beta CDR3 across 54 Vbeta and 13 Jbeta. TCRdb reanalysed the immunoSEQ multiplex PCR reads using MiXCR and keeps one entry per CDR3 protein. The sample contains roughly 120,000 distinct CDR3 sequences, about 92% of which appear only once. Germline V gives CDR1 MNHEY, CDR2 SVGAGI. The CDR3 is 13 residues long. With V trimmed by 7 bases and J by 4 bases, 6 bases remained unmatched.

Sequencing input: CD4+ T cells from PBMCs. The source is a human donor with multiple sclerosis. The chain carries TRBV6-5 and TRBJ2-5, with 7 bases identical to TRBD1. CDR3 amino acids: CASNTGVGETQYF. Written as DNA, the CDR3 is TGTGCCAGCAATACAGGGGTGGGAGAGACCCAGTACTTC.